This T cell receptor (beta chain) was sequenced for a study of vaccination and CD4 T cells after COVID-19. Treatment specified: roughly 10-day PBMC culture with coronavirus spike peptide pools or control peptides (ViraFEST assay). As to this clonotype: The antigen is not known.

CDR3 length: 16 amino acids. Germline CDR1 reads SGHTA; CDR2 reads FQGNSA. Trimming cost V 2 bases and J 5 bases, with 13 bases left between them. Sequencing of cultured CD4+ T cell DNA used the Oncomine TCR Beta short-read assay. TCRdb analysed the PCR reads with MiXCR anew, one entry per CDR3 protein. The sample shows about 12,000 distinct CDR3 sequences, roughly 68% of them seen only once. Sample: CD4+ T cells from blood, cultured in vitro, taken before SARS-CoV-2 vaccination. This TCR was sampled from a human donor who had recovered from COVID-19. This chain uses TRBV7-2 with TRBJ1-6; D possibly corresponds to TRBD1 (6 bases). The CDR3 coding sequence is TGTGCCAGCAGCTTACAGGGGTCGGGGAATAATTCACCCCTCCACTTT. It translates to CASSLQGSGNNSPLHF.